This T cell receptor beta chain was retrieved from a study of shared clonotypes between healthy human individuals. The assay was immunoSEQ multiplex PCR, and TCRdb's table has in-frame clones only and misses some. The sample consists of hundreds of thousands of clones, 74% of them appearing once. With regard to this clone: Its matching antigen is unknown.

Healthy HIV-negative adults without recent acute infections or vaccinations served as donors. The study's findings and limits: Clonotypes which were not shared had lower generation probabilities than clonotypes that all four donors shared. With four donors compared, about 5% of naive CD4 clonotypes were shared. Clonotype sharing among donors was expected to depend on sequencing depth.

This CDR3 region has 14 residues. V lost 1 base, J lost 2 bases, and 7 bases lay in between. CDR1 and CDR2 (germline): SGHNT, YYREEE (reference sequence). The gene calls are TRBV5-4 and TRBJ2-1; weak D call: TRBD2 (6 bases). Sequenced material: memory CD4+ T cells sorted from blood. Subset described: CD45RA-negative fraction. The receptor's source is a woman younger than 45 in good health. As DNA, the CDR3 is TGTGCCAGCAGCTTGACGGGAGCCTACAATGAGCAGTTCTTC. Translated, it gives CASSLTGAYNEQFF.